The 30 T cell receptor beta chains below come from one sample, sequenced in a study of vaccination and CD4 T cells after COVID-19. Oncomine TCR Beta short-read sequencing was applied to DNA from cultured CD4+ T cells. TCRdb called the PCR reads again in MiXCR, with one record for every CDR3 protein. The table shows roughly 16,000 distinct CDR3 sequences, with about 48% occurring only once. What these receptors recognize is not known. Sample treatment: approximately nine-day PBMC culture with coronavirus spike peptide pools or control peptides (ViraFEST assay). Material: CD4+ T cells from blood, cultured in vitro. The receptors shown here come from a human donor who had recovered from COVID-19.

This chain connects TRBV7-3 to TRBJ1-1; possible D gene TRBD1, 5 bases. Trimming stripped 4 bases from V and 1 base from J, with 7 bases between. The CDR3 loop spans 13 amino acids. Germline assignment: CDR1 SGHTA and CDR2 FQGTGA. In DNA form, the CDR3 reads TGTGCCAGCAGCTCCGGGACGAACACTGAAGCTTTCTTT. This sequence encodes CASSSGTNTEAFF.

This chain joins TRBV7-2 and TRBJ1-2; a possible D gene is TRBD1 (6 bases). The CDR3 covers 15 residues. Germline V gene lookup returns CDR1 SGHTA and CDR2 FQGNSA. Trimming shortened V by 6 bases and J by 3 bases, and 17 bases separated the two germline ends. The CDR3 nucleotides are TGTGCCAGCAGATTACGAGGGGGAGGGGACTATGGCTACACCTTC. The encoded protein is CASRLRGGGDYGYTF.

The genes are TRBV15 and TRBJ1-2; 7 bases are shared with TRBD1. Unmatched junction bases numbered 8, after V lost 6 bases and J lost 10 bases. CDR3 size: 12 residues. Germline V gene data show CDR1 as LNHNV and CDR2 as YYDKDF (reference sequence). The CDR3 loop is CATRTRQGDYTF. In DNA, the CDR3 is TGTGCCACCAGGACGCGACAGGGAGACTACACCTTC. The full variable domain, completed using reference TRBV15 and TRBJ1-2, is DAMVIQNPRYQVTQFGKPVTLSCSQTLNHNVMYWYQQKSSQAPKLLFHYYDKDFNNEADTPDNFQSRRPNTSFCFLDIRSPGLGDTAMYLCATRTRQGDYTFGSGTRLTVV.

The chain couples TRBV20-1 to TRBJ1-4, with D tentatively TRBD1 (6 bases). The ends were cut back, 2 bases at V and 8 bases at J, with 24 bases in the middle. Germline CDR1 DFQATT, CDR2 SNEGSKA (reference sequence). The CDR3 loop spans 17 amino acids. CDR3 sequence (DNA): TGCAGTGCTAGACCCCTGGGAAGGGGGGGGGAGGACGAAAAACTGTTTTTT. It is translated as CSARPLGRGGEDEKLFF.

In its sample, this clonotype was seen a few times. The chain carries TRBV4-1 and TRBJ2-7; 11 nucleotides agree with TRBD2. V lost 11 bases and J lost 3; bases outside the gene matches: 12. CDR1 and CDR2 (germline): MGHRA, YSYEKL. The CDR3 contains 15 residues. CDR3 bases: TGCGCCCGGGGACTAGCGGTCAGGCCTCGCTACGAGCAGTACTTC. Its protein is CARGLAVRPRYEQYF.

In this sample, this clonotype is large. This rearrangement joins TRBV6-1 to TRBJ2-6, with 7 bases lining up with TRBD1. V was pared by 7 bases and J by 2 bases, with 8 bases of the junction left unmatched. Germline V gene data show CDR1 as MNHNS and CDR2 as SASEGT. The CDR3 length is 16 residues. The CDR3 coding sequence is TGTGCCAGCACCCGGCGAGGGGGCGCTGGGGCCAACGTCCTGACTTTC. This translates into CASTRRGGAGANVLTF.

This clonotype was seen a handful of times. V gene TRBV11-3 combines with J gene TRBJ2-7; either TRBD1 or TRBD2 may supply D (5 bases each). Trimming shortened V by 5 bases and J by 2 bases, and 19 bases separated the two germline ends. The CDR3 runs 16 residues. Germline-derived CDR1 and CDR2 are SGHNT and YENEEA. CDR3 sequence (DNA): TGTGCCAGCAGCCAAGACGGGACCTCCGTGCCCTACGAGCAGTACTTC. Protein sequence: CASSQDGTSVPYEQYF.

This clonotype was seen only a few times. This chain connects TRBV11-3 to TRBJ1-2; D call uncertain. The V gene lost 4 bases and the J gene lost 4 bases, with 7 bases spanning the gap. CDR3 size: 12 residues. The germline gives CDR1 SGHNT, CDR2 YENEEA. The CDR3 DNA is TGTGCCAGCAGCTCTGACCTCTATGGCTACACCTTC. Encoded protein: CASSSDLYGYTF. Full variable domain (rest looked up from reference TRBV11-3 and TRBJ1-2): EAGVVQSPRYKIIEKKQPVAFWCNPISGHNTLYWYLQNLGQGPELLIRYENEEAVDDSQLPKDRFSAERLKGVDSTLKIQPAELGDSAVYLCASSSDLYGYTFGSGTRLTVV.

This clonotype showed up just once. Here the CDR3 reads CSVEDLQGYSTDTQYF. In DNA form, the CDR3 reads TGCAGCGTTGAAGATCTTCAGGGGTATAGCACAGATACGCAGTATTTT. V usage is TRBV29-1 and J usage is TRBJ2-3; D is possibly TRBD1 (6 bases). Trimming cost V 0 bases and J 0 bases, with 13 bases left between them. This CDR3 is 16 amino acids long. From germline, CDR1 is SQVTM and CDR2 ANQGSEA.

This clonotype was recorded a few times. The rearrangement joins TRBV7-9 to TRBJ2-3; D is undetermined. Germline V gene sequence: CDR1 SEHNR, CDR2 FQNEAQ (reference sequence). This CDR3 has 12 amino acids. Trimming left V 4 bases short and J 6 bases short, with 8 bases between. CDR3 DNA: TGTGCCAGCAGCTCAGTGTCCGATACGCAGTATTTT. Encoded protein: CASSSVSDTQYF.

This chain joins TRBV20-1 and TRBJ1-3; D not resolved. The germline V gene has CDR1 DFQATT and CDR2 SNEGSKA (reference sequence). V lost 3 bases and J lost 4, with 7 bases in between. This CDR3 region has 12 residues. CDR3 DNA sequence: TGCAGTGCTAGTACAGCGGGAAACACCATATATTTT. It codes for CSASTAGNTIYF.

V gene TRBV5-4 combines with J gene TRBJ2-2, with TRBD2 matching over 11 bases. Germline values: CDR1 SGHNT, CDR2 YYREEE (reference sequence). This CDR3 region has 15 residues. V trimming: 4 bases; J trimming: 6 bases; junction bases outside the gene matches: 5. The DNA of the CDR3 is TGTGCCAGCAGCCTTAGCGGGGGGGCCTCCGGGGAGCTGTTTTTT. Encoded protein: CASSLSGGASGELFF.

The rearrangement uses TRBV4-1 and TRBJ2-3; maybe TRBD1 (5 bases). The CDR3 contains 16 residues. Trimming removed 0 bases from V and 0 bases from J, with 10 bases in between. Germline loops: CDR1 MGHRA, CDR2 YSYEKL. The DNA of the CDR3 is TGCGCCAGCAGCCAAGACCGCAGGGCTAGCACAGATACGCAGTATTTT. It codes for CASSQDRRASTDTQYF.

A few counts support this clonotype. The CDR3 coding sequence is TGTGCCAGCAGCCGCACTAGCGGAGGCTCCTACGAGCAGTACTTC. Protein: CASSRTSGGSYEQYF. The gene calls are TRBV6-2 or TRBV6-3 and TRBJ2-7, with 8 positions matching TRBD2. J was trimmed by 0 bases and V by 6 bases; bases with no gene match: 7. From germline, CDR1 is MNHEY and CDR2 SVGEGT. This CDR3 has 15 amino acids.

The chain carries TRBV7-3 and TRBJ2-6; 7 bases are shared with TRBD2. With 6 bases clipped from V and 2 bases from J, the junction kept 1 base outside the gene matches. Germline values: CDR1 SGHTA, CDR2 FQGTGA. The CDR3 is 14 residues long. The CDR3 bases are TGTGCCAGCAGTGGGGGGGCTGGGGCCAACGTCCTGACTTTC. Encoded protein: CASSGGAGANVLTF.

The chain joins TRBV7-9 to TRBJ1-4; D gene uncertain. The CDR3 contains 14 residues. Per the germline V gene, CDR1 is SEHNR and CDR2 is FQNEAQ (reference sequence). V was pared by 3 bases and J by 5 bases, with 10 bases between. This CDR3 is CASSLGQTNEKLFF. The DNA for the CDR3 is TGTGCCAGCAGCTTGGGTCAGACCAATGAAAAACTGTTTTTT. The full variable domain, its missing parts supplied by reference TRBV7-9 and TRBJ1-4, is DTGVSQNPRHKITKRGQNVTFRCDPISEHNRLYWYRQTLGQGPEFLTYFQNEAQLEKSRLLSDRFSAERPKGSFSTLEIQRTEQGDSAMYLCASSLGQTNEKLFFGSGTQLSVL.

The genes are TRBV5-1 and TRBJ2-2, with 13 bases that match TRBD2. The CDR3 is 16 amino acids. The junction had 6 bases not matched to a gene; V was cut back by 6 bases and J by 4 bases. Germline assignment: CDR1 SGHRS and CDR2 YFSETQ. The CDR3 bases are TGCGCCAGCAAAACTAGCGGGGGGGAAAGCACCGGGGAGCTGTTTTTT. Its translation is CASKTSGGESTGELFF.

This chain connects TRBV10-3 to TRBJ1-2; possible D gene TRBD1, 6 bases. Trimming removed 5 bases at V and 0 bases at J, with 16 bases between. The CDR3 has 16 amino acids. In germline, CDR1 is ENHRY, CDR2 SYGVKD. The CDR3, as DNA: TGTGCCATCAGTCCAGGGGAATGGGGGGCTAACTATGGCTACACCTTC. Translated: CAISPGEWGANYGYTF.

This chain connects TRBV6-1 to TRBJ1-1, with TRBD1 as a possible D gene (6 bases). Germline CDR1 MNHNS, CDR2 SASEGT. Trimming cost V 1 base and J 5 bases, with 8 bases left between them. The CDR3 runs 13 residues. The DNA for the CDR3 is TGTGCCAGCAGTGAAGGGGGGCGAACTGAAGCTTTCTTT. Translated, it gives CASSEGGRTEAFF.

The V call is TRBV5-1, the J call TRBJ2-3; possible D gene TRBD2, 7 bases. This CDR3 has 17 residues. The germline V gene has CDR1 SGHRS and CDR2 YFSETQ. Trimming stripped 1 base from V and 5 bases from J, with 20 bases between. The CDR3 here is CASSLYARGGAKDTQYF. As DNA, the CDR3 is TGCGCCAGCAGCTTGTATGCTAGGGGGGGGGCCAAAGATACGCAGTATTTT.

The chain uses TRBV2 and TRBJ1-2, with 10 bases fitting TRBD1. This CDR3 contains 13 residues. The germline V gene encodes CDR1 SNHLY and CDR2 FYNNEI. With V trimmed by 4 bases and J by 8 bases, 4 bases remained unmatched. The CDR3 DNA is TGTGCCAGCAGTGCCGACAGGGGGCAGGGCTACACCTTC. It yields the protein CASSADRGQGYTF.

In DNA form, the CDR3 reads TGTGCCAGCAGTTTATTCATGGGGAACACTGAAGCTTTCTTT. Its protein is CASSLFMGNTEAFF. The V gene is TRBV27, the J gene TRBJ1-1; D is uncertain. The germline V and J ends were trimmed by 1 base and 1 base, with 7 bases remaining between them. The CDR3 is 14 amino acids. CDR1 and CDR2 (germline): MNHEY, SMNVEV (reference sequence).

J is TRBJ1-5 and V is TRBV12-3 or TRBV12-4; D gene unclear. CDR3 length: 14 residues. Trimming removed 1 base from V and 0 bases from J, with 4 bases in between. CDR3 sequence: CASSLGNSNQPQHF. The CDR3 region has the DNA TGTGCCAGCAGTTTAGGGAATAGCAATCAGCCCCAGCATTTT.

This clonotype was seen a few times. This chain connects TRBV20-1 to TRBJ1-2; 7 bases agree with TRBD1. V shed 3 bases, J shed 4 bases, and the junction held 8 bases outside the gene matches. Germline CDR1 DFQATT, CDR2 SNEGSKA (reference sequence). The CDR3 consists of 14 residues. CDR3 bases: TGCAGTGCTAGTCGGACAGGAGATGCCTATGGCTACACCTTC. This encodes CSASRTGDAYGYTF.

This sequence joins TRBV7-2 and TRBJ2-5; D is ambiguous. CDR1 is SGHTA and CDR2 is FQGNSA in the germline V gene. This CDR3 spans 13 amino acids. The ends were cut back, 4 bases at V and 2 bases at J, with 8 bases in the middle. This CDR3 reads CASSWNSQETQYF. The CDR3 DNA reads TGTGCCAGCAGCTGGAACAGTCAAGAGACCCAGTACTTC.

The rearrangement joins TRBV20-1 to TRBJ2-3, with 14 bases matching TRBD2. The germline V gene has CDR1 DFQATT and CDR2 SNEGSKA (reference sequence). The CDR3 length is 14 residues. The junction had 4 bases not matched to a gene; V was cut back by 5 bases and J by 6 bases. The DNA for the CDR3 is TGCAGTGCTGGGCGGACTAGCGGGGGGGATACGCAGTATTTT. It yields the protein CSAGRTSGGDTQYF.

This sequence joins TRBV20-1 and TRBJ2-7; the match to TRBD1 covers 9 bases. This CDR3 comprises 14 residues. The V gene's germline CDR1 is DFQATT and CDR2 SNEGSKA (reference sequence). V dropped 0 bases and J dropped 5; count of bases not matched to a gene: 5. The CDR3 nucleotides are TGCAGTGCTAGAGAGGGGACAGGGTTGGACGAGCAGTACTTC. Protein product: CSAREGTGLDEQYF.

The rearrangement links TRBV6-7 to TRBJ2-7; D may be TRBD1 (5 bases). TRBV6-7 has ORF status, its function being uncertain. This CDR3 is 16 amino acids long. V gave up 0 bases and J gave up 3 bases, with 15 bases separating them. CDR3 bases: TGTGCCAGCAGTTACTCGACGGTCAGGGAAAACTACGAGCAGTACTTC. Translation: CASSYSTVRENYEQYF.

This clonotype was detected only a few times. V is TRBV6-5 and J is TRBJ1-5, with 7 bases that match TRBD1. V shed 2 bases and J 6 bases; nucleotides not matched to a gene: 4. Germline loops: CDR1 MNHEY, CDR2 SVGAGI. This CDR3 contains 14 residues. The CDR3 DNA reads TGTGCCAGCAGTTACGGAGGGGGCAGTCAGCCCCAGCATTTT. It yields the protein CASSYGGGSQPQHF.

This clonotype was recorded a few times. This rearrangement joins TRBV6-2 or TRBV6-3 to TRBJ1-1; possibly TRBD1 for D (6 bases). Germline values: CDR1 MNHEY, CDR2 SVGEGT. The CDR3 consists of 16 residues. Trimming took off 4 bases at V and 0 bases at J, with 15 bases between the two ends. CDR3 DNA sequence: TGTGCCAGCAGTTTCCCGTACAGGGTTATGAACACTGAAGCTTTCTTT. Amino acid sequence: CASSFPYRVMNTEAFF.